Listed below are T cell receptor beta chains from one sample, sequenced in a study of shared clonotypes between healthy human individuals. Sequencing used immunoSEQ multiplex PCR; TCRdb keeps in-frame clones, though not all of them. In the table there are a few million clones, 90% to 96% of which are singletons. The sequencing sample was made of naive CD4+ T cells sorted from blood. These receptors originate from a man in his late teens or twenties in good health. Both conserved end residues are part of each CDR3. D genes are given only for firm matches. Clone size is shown for a subset of rows, as once, few, many or a class of expanded clone.

CDR3 DNA | CDR3 protein | V gene | clone size | D gene | J gene
TGTGCCAGCAGCGACCGGGCCAACACCGGGGAGCTGTTTTTT | CASSDRANTGELFF | TRBV9 | once | - | TRBJ2-2
TGTGCCAGTAGTTTCGGGACAGGGGCATCCGGGGAGCTGTTTTTT | CASSFGTGASGELFF | TRBV19 | - | TRBD1 | TRBJ2-2
TGTGCCAGCAGTCCCCCAGGGACTTTGCAAGAGACCCAGTACTTC | CASSPPGTLQETQYF | TRBV5-4 | - | - | TRBJ2-5
TGTGCCAGTAGCCCTACGGGGGGGTTGAACGAGCAGTACTTC | CASSPTGGLNEQYF | TRBV19 | - | TRBD2 | TRBJ2-7
TGTGCCACCAGCAGACCTAATCGGGACTCCTCTGGAAACACCATATATTTT | CATSRPNRDSSGNTIYF | TRBV15 | - | - | TRBJ1-3
TGTGCCAGCAGCTTGGACAGGGGTACCGAGCAGTACTTC | CASSLDRGTEQYF | TRBV13 | - | TRBD1 | TRBJ2-7
TGTGCCAGCAGTTTATCCGACTCCTACAATGAGCAGTTCTTC | CASSLSDSYNEQFF | TRBV28 | once | - | TRBJ2-1
TGTGCCACCTCGGGATTCCTTAGCACAGATACGCAGTATTTT | CATSGFLSTDTQYF | TRBV5-4 | - | - | TRBJ2-3
TGTGCCAGCAGCCGCGGACAGAGCGGCGAGCAGTACTTC | CASSRGQSGEQYF | TRBV11-2 | - | - | TRBJ2-7
TGTGCCAGCAGTTACTCACCGGGAGTAGCCAATTCACCCCTCCACTTT | CASSYSPGVANSPLHF | TRBV6-5 | - | - | TRBJ1-6
TGCGCCAGCAGCTTGTATGCGACAGTGAACACTGAAGCTTTCTTT | CASSLYATVNTEAFF | TRBV5-1 | - | - | TRBJ1-1
TGTGCCACCAGCAGTAAATGGGTCGAGACCCAGTACTTC | CATSSKWVETQYF | TRBV15 | - | - | TRBJ2-5
TGTGCCAGTGGGGACTCCGGCTACGAGCAGTACTTC | CASGDSGYEQYF | TRBV2 | - | - | TRBJ2-7
TGCGCCAGCAGCTTGAAACCGGAGAACACTGAAGCTTTCTTT | CASSLKPENTEAFF | TRBV5-1 | - | - | TRBJ1-1
TGTGCCAGCAGATCGTACCGGGACAGATACGAGCAGTACTTC | CASRSYRDRYEQYF | TRBV6-5 | - | TRBD1 | TRBJ2-7
TGTGCCAGCAGTCCCGAAACCGGGACAGGTCGAACCACTTCCTACAATGAGCAGTTCTTC | CASSPETGTGRTTSYNEQFF | TRBV27 | once | TRBD1 | TRBJ2-1
TGTGCCAGCTCACCTCTTCCGGGACTAGCAGTGGATACGCAGTATTTT | CASSPLPGLAVDTQYF | TRBV18 | - | TRBD2 | TRBJ2-3
TGTGCCCTATCAGGTCGTCGGCAGGGGACCGGGGAGCTGTTTTTT | CALSGRRQGTGELFF | TRBV2 | - | - | TRBJ2-2
TGTGCCAGCAGCTTAGGGACAGGGTCTGGGGCCAACGTCCTGACTTTC | CASSLGTGSGANVLTF | TRBV11-2 | - | TRBD1 | TRBJ2-6
TGTGCCAGCAGCGTGCGACTAGCGGGGAACAATGAGCAGTTCTTC | CASSVRLAGNNEQFF | TRBV11-2 | - | TRBD2 | TRBJ2-1
TGTGCCAGCAGTTTCCCGGGACAGGGTAGGAATGGAGCTTTCTTT | CASSFPGQGRNGAFF | TRBV28 | - | TRBD1 | TRBJ1-1
TGCGCCAGCAGCCCGGGACTAGCGGGGGCTCCTAGCACAGATACGCAGTATTTT | CASSPGLAGAPSTDTQYF | TRBV5-1 | - | TRBD2 | TRBJ2-3
TGTGCCAGCAGCGGAGGGCTCCGACAGAGGGGGAACTACGAGCAGTACTTC | CASSGGLRQRGNYEQYF | TRBV5-8 | - | - | TRBJ2-7
TGTGCCAGCAGCTTGGTTTCGCGAGGGCTCGGTGGCTACACCTTC | CASSLVSRGLGGYTF | TRBV5-6 | - | - | TRBJ1-2
TGTGCCTGGAGTGTACCTCTATCAGAAGCCCAGCATTTT | CAWSVPLSEAQHF | TRBV30 | once | - | TRBJ1-5
TGTGCCACCAGAAATTACGGGACACCCCACACTGAAGCTTTCTTT | CATRNYGTPHTEAFF | TRBV15 | - | - | TRBJ1-1
TGCGCCAGCAGCCAGACCCTCGACAGGAGCCGATACTACGAGCAGTACTTC | CASSQTLDRSRYYEQYF | TRBV4-1 | - | - | TRBJ2-7
TGTGCCAGCAGTTCCCCCGCGGGCAAACTCTACGAGCAGTACTTC | CASSSPAGKLYEQYF | TRBV6-5 | - | - | TRBJ2-7
TGTGCCAGCAGTCTGACAGGGCTATGGGCTCACTCTGGAAACACCATATATTTT | CASSLTGLWAHSGNTIYF | TRBV27 | - | TRBD1 | TRBJ1-3
TGTGCCAGCAGTGAAGTACGGGTCGGGGAGCTGTTTTTT | CASSEVRVGELFF | TRBV6-1 | - | - | TRBJ2-2
TGTGCCAGCAGCTTCAGGGCAGGGGTTAGCTCCTACAATGAGCAGTTCTTC | CASSFRAGVSSYNEQFF | TRBV7-9 | - | - | TRBJ2-1
TGTGCCTGGACCCTCGGGTACGAGCAGTACTTC | CAWTLGYEQYF | TRBV30 | - | - | TRBJ2-7
TGTGCTAGCAGCCAACTTGATCTGGGGCTCCAGTACTTC | CASSQLDLGLQYF | TRBV7-7 | - | - | TRBJ2-5
TGCGCCAGCAGCTTGGCCGGGCTCTCCGGGGCGCCCCAGTACTTC | CASSLAGLSGAPQYF | TRBV5-1 | - | - | TRBJ2-5
TGTGCCAGCTCACCTCTAGCTCAGGGGCAGAATTCACCCCTCCACTTT | CASSPLAQGQNSPLHF | TRBV18 | - | - | TRBJ1-6
TGCGCCAGCAGTGAGTCACGCAGGGGTGAGGACGAGCAGTACTTC | CASSESRRGEDEQYF | TRBV10-2 | - | - | TRBJ2-7
TGTGCCAGCAGAACGATCGGGACAGGGGGTGAAAAACTGTTTTTT | CASRTIGTGGEKLFF | TRBV6-5 | - | TRBD1 | TRBJ1-4
TGTGCCAGCACTACCCTAGCGGAACGACAAGAGACCCAGTACTTC | CASTTLAERQETQYF | TRBV6-5 | - | TRBD2 | TRBJ2-5
TGTGCCAGCTCGACTACGCCCCTTCCGAACACCGGGGAGCTGTTTTTT | CASSTTPLPNTGELFF | TRBV18 | - | - | TRBJ2-2
TGTGCCAGCAGCTGGGGACAGGGAGACTATGGCTACACCTTC | CASSWGQGDYGYTF | TRBV11-1 | - | TRBD1 | TRBJ1-2
TGTGCCAGCAGCTTGGATCAGGGGAACGATGAGCAGTTCTTC | CASSLDQGNDEQFF | TRBV5-6 | - | - | TRBJ2-1
TGTGCCAGCAGTTACGGTACAGGGTCCGGAGAGACCCAGTACTTC | CASSYGTGSGETQYF | TRBV6-5 | once | - | TRBJ2-5
TGTGCCAGCAGAGAACCGGGGCTAGCGGCAAACAATGAGCAGTTCTTC | CASREPGLAANNEQFF | TRBV6-6 | - | TRBD2 | TRBJ2-1
TGTGCCAGCAGTGATAGGGACAGGGAATATTCACCCCTCCACTTT | CASSDRDREYSPLHF | TRBV2 | - | TRBD1 | TRBJ1-6
TGTGCCAGCAGGACACACAGGGATTTGACTAATGAAAAACTGTTTTTT | CASRTHRDLTNEKLFF | TRBV16 | once | - | TRBJ1-4
TGTGCCAGCAGTGAAGCGGCCAGGGGAACATACCATGGCTACACCTTC | CASSEAARGTYHGYTF | TRBV6-9 | - | - | TRBJ1-2
TGTGCCAGCAGCGTAGAAGGACGTCAGGCCCAGTACTTC | CASSVEGRQAQYF | TRBV9 | - | - | TRBJ2-5
TGTGCCAGCAGTGCCCAGGGGTCTAGCACAGATACGCAGTATTTT | CASSAQGSSTDTQYF | TRBV6-4 | once | - | TRBJ2-3
TGCAGCGTCGGACAGGGGGCGTCCACAGATACGCAGTATTTT | CSVGQGASTDTQYF | TRBV29-1 | - | TRBD1 | TRBJ2-3
TGTGCCTCCGACAGGGGGCGCGGGTGGCAAGAGACCCAGTACTTC | CASDRGRGWQETQYF | TRBV30 | - | TRBD1 | TRBJ2-5
TGTGCCAGCAGCCCAACAATGGGGGCGCAGTATTTT | CASSPTMGAQYF | TRBV7-2 | - | - | TRBJ2-3
TGTGCCAGCAGCGCGGGGACAGGGGGGTTTCTTAGCGATGAGCAGTTCTTC | CASSAGTGGFLSDEQFF | TRBV5-4 | - | TRBD1 | TRBJ2-1